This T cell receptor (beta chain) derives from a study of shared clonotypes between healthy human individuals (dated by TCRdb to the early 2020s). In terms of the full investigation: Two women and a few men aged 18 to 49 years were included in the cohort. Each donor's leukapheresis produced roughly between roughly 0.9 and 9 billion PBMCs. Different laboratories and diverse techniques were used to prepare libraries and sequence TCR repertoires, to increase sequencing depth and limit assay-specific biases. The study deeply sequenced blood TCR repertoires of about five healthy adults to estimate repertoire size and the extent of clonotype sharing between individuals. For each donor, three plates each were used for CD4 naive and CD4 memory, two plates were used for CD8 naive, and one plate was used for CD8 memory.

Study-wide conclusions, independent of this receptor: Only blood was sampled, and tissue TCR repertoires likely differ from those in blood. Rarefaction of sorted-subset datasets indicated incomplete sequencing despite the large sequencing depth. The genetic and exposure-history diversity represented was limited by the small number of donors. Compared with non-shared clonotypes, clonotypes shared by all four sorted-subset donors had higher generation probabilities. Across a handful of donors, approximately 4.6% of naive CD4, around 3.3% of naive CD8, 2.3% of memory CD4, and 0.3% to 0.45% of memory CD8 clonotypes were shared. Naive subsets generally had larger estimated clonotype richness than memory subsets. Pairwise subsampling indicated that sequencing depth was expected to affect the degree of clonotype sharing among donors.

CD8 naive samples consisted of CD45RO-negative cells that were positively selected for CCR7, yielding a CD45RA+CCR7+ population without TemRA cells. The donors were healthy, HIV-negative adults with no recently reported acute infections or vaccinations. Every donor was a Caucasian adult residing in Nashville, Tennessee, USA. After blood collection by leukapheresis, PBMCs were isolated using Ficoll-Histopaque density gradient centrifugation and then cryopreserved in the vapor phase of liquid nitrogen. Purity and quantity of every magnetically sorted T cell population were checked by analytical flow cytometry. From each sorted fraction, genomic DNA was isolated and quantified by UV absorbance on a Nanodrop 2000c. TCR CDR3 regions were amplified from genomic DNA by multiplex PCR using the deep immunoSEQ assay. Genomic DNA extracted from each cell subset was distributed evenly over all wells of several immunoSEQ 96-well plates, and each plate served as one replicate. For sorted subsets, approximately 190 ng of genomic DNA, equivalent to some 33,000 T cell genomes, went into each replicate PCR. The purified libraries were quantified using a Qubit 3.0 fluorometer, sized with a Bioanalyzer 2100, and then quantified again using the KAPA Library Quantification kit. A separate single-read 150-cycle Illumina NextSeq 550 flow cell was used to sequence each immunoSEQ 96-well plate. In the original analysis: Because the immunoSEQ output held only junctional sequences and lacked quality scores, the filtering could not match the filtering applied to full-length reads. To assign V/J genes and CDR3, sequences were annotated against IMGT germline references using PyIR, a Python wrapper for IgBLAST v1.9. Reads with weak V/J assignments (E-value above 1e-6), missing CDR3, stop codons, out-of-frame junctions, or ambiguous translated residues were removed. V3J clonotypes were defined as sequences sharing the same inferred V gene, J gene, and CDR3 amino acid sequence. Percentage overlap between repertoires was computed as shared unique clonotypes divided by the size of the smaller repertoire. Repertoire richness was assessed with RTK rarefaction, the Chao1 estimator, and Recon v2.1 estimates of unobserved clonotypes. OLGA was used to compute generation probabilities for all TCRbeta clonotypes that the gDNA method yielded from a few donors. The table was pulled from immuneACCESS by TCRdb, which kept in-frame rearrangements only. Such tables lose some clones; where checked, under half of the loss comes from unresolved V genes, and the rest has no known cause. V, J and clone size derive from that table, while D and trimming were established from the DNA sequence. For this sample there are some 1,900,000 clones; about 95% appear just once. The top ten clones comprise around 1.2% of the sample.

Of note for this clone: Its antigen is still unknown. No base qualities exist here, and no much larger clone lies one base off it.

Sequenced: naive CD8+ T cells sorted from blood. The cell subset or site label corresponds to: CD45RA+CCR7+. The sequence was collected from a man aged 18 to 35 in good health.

At the DNA level, the sequence is TGTGCCAGCAGTGAAGCGGAACAAGGGGGAGCCACCGGGGAGCTGTTTTTT. The encoded protein is CASSEAEQGGATGELFF. The rearranged segments are TRBV2 and TRBJ2-2, with a tentative D gene TRBD1 over 6 matching bases. Trimming costs V 0 bases and J 4 bases, and their ends lie 15 bases apart. Measured from the cysteine to the phenylalanine, the CDR3 is 17 residues long. Only the CDR3 part of the read is kept: 51 bases, read in frame from the first base. CDR1 SNHLY and CDR2 FYNNEI are derived from the germline V gene.